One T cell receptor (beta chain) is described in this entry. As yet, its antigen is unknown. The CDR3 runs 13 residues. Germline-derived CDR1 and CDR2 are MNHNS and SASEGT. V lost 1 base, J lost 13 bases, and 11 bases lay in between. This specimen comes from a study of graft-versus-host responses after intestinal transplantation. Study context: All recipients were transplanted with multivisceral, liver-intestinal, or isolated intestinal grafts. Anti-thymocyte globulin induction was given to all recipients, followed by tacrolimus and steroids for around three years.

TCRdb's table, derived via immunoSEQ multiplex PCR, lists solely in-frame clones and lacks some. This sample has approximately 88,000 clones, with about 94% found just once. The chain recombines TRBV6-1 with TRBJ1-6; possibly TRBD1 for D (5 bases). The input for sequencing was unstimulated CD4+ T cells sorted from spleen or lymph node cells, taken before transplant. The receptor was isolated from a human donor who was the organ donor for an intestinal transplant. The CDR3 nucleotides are TGTGCCAGCAGTGAAGAAACAGGTCTGCCCCTCCACTTT. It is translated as CASSEETGLPLHF.